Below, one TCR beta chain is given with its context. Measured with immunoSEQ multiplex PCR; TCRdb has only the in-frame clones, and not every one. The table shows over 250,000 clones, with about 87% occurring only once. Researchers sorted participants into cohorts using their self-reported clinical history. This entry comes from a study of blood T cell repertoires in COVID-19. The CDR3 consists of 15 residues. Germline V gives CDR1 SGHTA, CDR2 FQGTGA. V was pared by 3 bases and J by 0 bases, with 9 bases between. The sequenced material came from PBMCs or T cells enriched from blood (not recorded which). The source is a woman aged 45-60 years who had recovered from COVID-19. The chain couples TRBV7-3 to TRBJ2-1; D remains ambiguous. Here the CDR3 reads CASSFSSSSYNEQFF. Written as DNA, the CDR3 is TGTGCCAGCAGCTTTTCGAGTAGCTCCTACAATGAGCAGTTCTTC.